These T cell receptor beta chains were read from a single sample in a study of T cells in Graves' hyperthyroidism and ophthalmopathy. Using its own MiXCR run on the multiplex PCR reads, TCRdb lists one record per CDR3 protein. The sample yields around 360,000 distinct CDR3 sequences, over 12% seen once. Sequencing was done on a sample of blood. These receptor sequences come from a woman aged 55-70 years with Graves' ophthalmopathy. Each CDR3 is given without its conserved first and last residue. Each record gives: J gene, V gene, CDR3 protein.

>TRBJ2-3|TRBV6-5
ASSYSGASTDTQY
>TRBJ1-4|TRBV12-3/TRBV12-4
ASTSWDGNEKLF
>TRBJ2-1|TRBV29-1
SVTTYNEQF
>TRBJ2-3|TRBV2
ASSGLAGVGTDTQY
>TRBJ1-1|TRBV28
ASSSPPLPNEAF
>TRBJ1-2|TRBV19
ASSITVRDYGYT
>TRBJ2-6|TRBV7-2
ASSLGPVHSGANVLT
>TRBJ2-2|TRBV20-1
SAKTGGNTGELF
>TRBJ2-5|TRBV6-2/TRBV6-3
ASSYGGAQETQY
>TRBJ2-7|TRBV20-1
SAILAGGSYEQY
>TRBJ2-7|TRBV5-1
ASSQTGSHEQY
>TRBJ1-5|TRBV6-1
ASTSGGNQPQH
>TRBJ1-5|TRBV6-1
ASSSGTGMVNQPQH
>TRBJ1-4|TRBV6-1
ASSEEKGGRAEKLF
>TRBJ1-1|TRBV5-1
ASSTTQAGDTEAF
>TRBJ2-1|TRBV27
ASRPQGRGRNEQF
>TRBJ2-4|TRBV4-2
ASSQDRTSGAQNIQY
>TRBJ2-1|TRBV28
ASRPSGIIPLNEQF
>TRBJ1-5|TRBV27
ASSRRGGRNQPQH
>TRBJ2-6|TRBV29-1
SVAGENGANVLT
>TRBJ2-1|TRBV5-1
ASSPYWSSYNEQF
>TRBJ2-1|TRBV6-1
ASSQDRSDHPGNEQF
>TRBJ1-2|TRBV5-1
ASSLGGRTNYGYT
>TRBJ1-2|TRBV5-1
ASSRGSGGALRYGYT
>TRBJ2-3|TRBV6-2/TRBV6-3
ASRPSGVSTDTQY
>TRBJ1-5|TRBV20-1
SAGGQGQPQH
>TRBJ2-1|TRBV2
ASKGGGTAYNEQF
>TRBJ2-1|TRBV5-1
ASSPGTSGIPHNEQF
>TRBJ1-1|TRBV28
ASSPPGQLLRGAF
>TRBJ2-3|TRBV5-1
ASSLTGGTSTDTQY
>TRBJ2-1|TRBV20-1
SARGGGHEQF
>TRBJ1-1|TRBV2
ASSERGGDTEAF
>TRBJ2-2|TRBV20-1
SVTTGATGELF
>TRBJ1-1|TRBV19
ASSIRSVNTEAF
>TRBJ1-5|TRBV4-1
ASSQVAGILTGGDQPQH
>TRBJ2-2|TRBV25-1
ASSVHRGNTGELF
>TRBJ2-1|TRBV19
ASRVSENNEQF
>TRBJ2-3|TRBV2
ASRIERESDTQY
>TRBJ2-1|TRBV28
ASTPLYGSDAYNEQF
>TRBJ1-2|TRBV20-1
SASMTIRPVNYGYT
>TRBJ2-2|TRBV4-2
ASSHKATENTGELF
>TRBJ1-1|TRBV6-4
ASSATGGPNTEAF
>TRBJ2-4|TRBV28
ASSLLEGTYKNIQY
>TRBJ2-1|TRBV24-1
ATSPRPAGEQF
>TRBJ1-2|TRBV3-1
ASSQVLDESYGYT
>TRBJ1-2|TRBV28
ASSLGRRYGYT
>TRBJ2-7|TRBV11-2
ASSLGRTGLREQY